Below are 9 T cell receptor beta chains sequenced from a single sample in a study (dated by TCRdb to the mid-2010s). Libraries were constructed by RT-PCR. Sequencing was performed on an Illumina MiSeq. TCRdb trimmed public reads at Q25 via fastp, called clones via MiXCR and kept in-frame beta chains. Records with the same CDR3 protein are collapsed into one entry carrying the most frequent genes and DNA. In all, the sample holds hundreds of thousands of distinct CDR3 sequences, and 13% to 15% of those were seen once. Together, the top ten hold around 3.3% of the sample. Material for sequencing was memory CD4+ T cells from blood. Receptor source: a female donor in good health, serving as a healthy control.

The chain employs TRBV9 and TRBJ1-1, with 12 bases lining up with TRBD1. V trimming: 0 bases; J trimming: 6 bases; junction bases outside the gene matches: 12. Germline assignment: CDR1 SGDLS and CDR2 YYNGEE. This CDR3 spans 18 amino acids. As DNA, the CDR3 is TGTGCCAGCAGCGTAGCTACTACGGGACAGGGGGCAGGGGCTGAAGCTTTCTTT. Residues: CASSVATTGQGAGAEAFF. The full variable domain, rest sourced from reference TRBV9 and TRBJ1-1, is DSGVTQTPKHLITATGQRVTLRCSPRSGDLSVYWYQQSLDQGLQFLIQYYNGEERAKGNILERFSAQQFPDLHSELNLSSLELGDSALYFCASSVATTGQGAGAEAFFGQGTRLTVV.

V usage is TRBV6-2 or TRBV6-3 and J usage is TRBJ1-1; 10 bases are a match to TRBD1. CDR1 is MNHEY, CDR2 SVGEGT, per germline. The V gene end was trimmed by 6 bases and the J gene end by 7 bases; junction bases not matched to a gene: 5. The CDR3 covers 13 residues. The CDR3 DNA is TGTGCCAGCAGACGACAGGGGGCCGGTGAAGCTTTCTTT. This gives the protein CASRRQGAGEAFF.

This clonotype was counted a few times. This chain uses TRBV27 with TRBJ1-4; possibly TRBD1 for D (6 bases). The CDR3 runs to 16 residues. Trimming removed 2 bases at V and 2 bases at J, with 12 bases between. Germline assignment: CDR1 MNHEY and CDR2 SMNVEV (reference sequence). The CDR3, as DNA: TGTGCCAGCAGTTTAACTCGTAGGGGGACTAATGAAAAACTGTTTTTT. Encoded protein: CASSLTRRGTNEKLFF. The complete variable domain, with remaining parts taken from reference TRBV27 and TRBJ1-4, reads EAQVTQNPRYLITVTGKKLTVTCSQNMNHEYMSWYRQDPGLGLRQIYYSMNVEVTDKGDVPEGYKVSRKEKRNFPLILESPSPNQTSLYFCASSLTRRGTNEKLFFGSGTQLSVL.

At least ten counts were recorded for this clonotype. The chain has TRBV10-3 and TRBJ2-5; D call uncertain. The CDR3 is 14 amino acids. Germline V lookup: CDR1 ENHRY, CDR2 SYGVKD. Trimming took 0 bases from V and 6 from J, leaving 11 bases between them. Here the CDR3 reads CAISESSGIKTQYF. CDR3 DNA sequence: TGTGCCATCAGTGAGTCGAGTGGGATTAAGACCCAGTACTTC.

This clonotype was observed at least ten times. The chain has TRBV9 and TRBJ2-1, with TRBD2 matching 10 bases. Germline-derived CDR1 and CDR2 are SGDLS and YYNGEE. The V segment lost 0 bases and the J segment 7 bases; nucleotides outside the gene matches: 7. CDR3 size: 16 residues. CDR3 in DNA: TGTGCCAGCAGCGTAGGGCCTAGCGGGAGCACAAATGAGCAGTTCTTC. Protein: CASSVGPSGSTNEQFF.

This clonotype was seen only a few times. CDR3 amino acids: CASRSDRARGTQYF. CDR3 nucleotide sequence: TGTGCCAGCAGGAGTGATAGGGCCAGGGGAACCCAGTACTTC. The V and J genes are TRBV7-2 and TRBJ2-5, with D maybe TRBD1 (6 bases). The CDR3 is made up of 14 amino acids. Per germline, CDR1 SGHTA and CDR2 FQGNSA. V was trimmed by 6 bases and J by 8 bases, leaving 19 bases between them.

This clonotype was counted only a few times. The rearrangement links TRBV7-2 to TRBJ2-3, with TRBD2 matching over 7 bases. This CDR3 is built from 15 residues. After removal of 3 bases from V and 3 bases from J, the junction contained 6 bases not matched to a gene. The V gene's germline CDR1 is SGHTA and CDR2 FQGNSA. The CDR3 protein is CASSFRRGRTDTQYF. In nucleotides, the CDR3 is TGTGCCAGCAGCTTTAGGCGCGGGAGAACAGATACGCAGTATTTT.

The genes are TRBV20-1 and TRBJ2-5; 8 bases fit TRBD2. Germline loops: CDR1 DFQATT, CDR2 SNEGSKA (reference sequence). The V gene end was trimmed by 1 base and the J gene end by 5 bases; junction bases not matched to a gene: 6. The CDR3 extends over 14 amino acids. CDR3 DNA: TGCAGTGCTAGAGTGGCCGGGGGGGTGGAGACCCAGTACTTC. It encodes CSARVAGGVETQYF.

This clonotype was counted ten times or more. The chain couples TRBV6-5 to TRBJ2-1; a possible D gene is TRBD1 (6 bases). V was cut by 7 bases and J by 8 bases, with 12 bases left in between. The CDR3 runs to 12 residues. Germline lookup yields CDR1 MNHEY and CDR2 SVGAGI. The CDR3, as DNA: TGTGCCAGCAATGATGCAGGGGATGAGCAGTTCTTC. Protein: CASNDAGDEQFF.